Below are 5 T cell receptor beta chains sequenced from a single sample in a study of blood T cell repertoires in COVID-19 (dated by TCRdb to between 2020 and 2021). Library method: the immunoSEQ multiplex PCR assay. In its TCRdb copy, this immuneACCESS table keeps in-frame sequences only and misses some clones. Where compared with another copy, unresolved V genes explain less than half of these, and the others have no known cause. This sample is represented by approximately 65,000 clones; 70% to 90% of them were singletons. The ten largest clones capture about 3.8% of the sample. Sequenced material: PBMCs or T cells enriched from blood (not recorded which). These receptors were collected from a woman in her thirties or forties with acute COVID-19.

There are a few counts of this clone. The same CDR3 can be traced to other DNA sequences in this sample. V usage is TRBV11-3 and J usage is TRBJ1-1; no clear D gene. The CDR3 length is 13 residues. The germline CDR1 and CDR2 sequences are SGHNT and YENEEA. V was clipped by 3 bases and J by 4 bases, with 9 bases between them. The CDR3 DNA is TGTGCCAGCAGCTTTACAGAGTCCACTGAAGCTTTCTTT. Protein sequence: CASSFTESTEAFF.

DNA of the CDR3: TGTGCCAGCAGTTACTCCGCCGCGGGAGGGTTCACAGATACGCAGTATTTT. This codes for CASSYSAAGGFTDTQYF. The chain has TRBV6-2 or TRBV6-3 and TRBJ2-3; TRBD2 aligns across 9 bases. Trimming at V came to 0 bases and at J to 2 bases, leaving 6 bases not matched to a gene. The germline CDR1 and CDR2 sequences are MNHEY and SVGEGT. The CDR3 has 17 residues.

The rearrangement uses TRBV27 and TRBJ1-2; D remains ambiguous. The CDR3 is 13 amino acids. CDR1 is MNHEY and CDR2 is SMNVEV in the germline V gene (reference sequence). The germline V and J ends were trimmed by 4 bases and 8 bases, with 14 bases remaining between them. CDR3 in amino acids: CASSSHPQWGYTF. The CDR3 DNA follows: TGTGCCAGCAGTTCCCATCCCCAGTGGGGCTACACCTTC.

The chain recombines TRBV3-1 (or the pseudogene TRBV3-2) with TRBJ2-3, with TRBD2 matching 7 bases. The V and J ends lost 8 bases and 6 bases, in that order; junction bases with no gene match: 14. CDR3 length: 15 amino acids. Germline CDR1 is LGHDT and CDR2 is YNNKEL (reference sequence). The CDR3 is CASSLSGDLEDTQYF. As DNA, the CDR3 is TGTGCCAGCTCTCTCAGCGGGGACCTCGAGGATACGCAGTATTTT.

This clone has only one observation. This rearrangement joins TRBV5-1 to TRBJ2-5; D ambiguous. In germline, CDR1 is SGHRS, CDR2 YFSETQ. CDR3 size: 12 residues. Trimming took off 2 bases at V and 5 bases at J, with 7 bases between the two ends. CDR3 sequence (DNA): TGCGCCAGCAGCTTTGGGCCCGAGACCCAGTACTTC. Protein product: CASSFGPETQYF.